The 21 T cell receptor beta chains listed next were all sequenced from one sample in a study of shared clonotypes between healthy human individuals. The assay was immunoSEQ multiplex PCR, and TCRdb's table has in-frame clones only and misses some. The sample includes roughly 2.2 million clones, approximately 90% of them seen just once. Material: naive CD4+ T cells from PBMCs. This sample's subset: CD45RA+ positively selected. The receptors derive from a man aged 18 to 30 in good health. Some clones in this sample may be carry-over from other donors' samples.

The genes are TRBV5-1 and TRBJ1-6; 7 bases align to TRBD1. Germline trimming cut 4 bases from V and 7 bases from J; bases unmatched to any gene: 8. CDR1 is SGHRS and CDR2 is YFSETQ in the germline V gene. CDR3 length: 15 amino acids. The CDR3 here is CASSGFQGGNSPLHF. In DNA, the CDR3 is TGCGCCAGCAGCGGCTTTCAGGGGGGAAATTCACCCCTCCACTTT.

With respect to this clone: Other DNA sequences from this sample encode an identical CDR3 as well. CDR3 residues: CASSEGSTDTQYF. CDR3 DNA sequence: TGTGCCAGCAGTGAGGGGTCCACAGATACGCAGTATTTT. This sequence joins TRBV2 and TRBJ2-3; D unclear. This CDR3 region has 13 residues. Germline assignment: CDR1 SNHLY and CDR2 FYNNEI. V shed 3 bases and J shed 2 bases, with 6 bases lying between them.

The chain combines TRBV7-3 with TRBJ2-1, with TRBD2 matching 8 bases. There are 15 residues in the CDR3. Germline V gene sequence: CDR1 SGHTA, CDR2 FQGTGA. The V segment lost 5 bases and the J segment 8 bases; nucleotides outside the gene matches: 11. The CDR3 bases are TGTGCCAGCAGCCCTCGAGCGGGAGTTTCGGATGAGCAGTTCTTC. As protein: CASSPRAGVSDEQFF.

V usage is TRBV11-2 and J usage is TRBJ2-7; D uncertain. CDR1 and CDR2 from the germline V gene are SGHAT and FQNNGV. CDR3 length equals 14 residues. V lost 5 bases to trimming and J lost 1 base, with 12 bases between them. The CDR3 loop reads CASSQSPGSYEQYF. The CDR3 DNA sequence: TGTGCCAGCAGCCAGAGTCCAGGATCCTACGAGCAGTACTTC.

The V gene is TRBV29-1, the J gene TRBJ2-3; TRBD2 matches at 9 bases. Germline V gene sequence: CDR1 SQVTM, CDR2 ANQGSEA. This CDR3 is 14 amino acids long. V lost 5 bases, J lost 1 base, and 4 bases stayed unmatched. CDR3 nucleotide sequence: TGCAGCGTTTACTTAGCGGGAGGCACAGATACGCAGTATTTT. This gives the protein CSVYLAGGTDTQYF.

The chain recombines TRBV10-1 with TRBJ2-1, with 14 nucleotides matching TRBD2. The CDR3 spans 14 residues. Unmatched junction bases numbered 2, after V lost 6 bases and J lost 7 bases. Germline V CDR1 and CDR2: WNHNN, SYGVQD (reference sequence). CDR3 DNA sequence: TGCGCCAGCAGCGGGACTAGCGGGAGTAATGAGCAGTTCTTC. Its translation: CASSGTSGSNEQFF.

The CDR3 coding sequence is TGTGCCAGCATGTCGGTGAGAGAGCAGTACTTC. Its translation is CASMSVREQYF. This chain uses TRBV28 with TRBJ2-7; D gene unclear. The germline V gene encodes CDR1 MDHEN and CDR2 SYDVKM. V was shortened by 7 bases and J by 7 bases, with 11 bases between the two germline ends. The CDR3 runs 11 residues.

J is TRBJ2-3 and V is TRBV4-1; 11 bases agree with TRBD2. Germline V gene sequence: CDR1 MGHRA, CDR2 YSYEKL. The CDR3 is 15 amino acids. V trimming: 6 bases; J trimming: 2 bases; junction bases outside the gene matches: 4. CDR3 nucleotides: TGCGCCAGCAGAACTAGCGGGGGCCCCACAGATACGCAGTATTTT. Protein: CASRTSGGPTDTQYF.

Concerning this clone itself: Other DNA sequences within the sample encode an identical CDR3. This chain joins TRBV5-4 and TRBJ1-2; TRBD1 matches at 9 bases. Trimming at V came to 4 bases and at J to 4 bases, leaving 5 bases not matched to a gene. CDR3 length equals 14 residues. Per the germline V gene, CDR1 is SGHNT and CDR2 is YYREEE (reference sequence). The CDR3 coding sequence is TGTGCCAGCAGCAGCGACAGGGGGGGCTATGGCTACACCTTC. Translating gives CASSSDRGGYGYTF.

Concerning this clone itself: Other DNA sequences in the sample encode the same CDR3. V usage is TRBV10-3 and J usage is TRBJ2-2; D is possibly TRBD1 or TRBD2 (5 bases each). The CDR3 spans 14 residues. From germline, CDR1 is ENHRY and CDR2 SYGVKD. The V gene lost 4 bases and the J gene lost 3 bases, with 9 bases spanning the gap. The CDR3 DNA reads TGTGCCATCAGTGGGGGACGGGACACCGGGGAGCTGTTTTTT. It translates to CAISGGRDTGELFF.

The CDR3 bases are TGTGCCAGCAGCCCCAGAAACACCATATATTTT. It specifies CASSPRNTIYF. The chain recombines TRBV2 with TRBJ1-3; D is unclear. The CDR3 contains 11 residues. Trimming removed 6 bases from V and 5 bases from J, with 5 bases in between. CDR1 SNHLY and CDR2 FYNNEI come from the germline V gene.

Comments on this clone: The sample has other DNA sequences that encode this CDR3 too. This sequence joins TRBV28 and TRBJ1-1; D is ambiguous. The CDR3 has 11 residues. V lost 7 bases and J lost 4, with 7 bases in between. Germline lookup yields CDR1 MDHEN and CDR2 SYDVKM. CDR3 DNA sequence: TGTGCCAGCACCTCATCCACTGAAGCTTTCTTT. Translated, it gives CASTSSTEAFF.

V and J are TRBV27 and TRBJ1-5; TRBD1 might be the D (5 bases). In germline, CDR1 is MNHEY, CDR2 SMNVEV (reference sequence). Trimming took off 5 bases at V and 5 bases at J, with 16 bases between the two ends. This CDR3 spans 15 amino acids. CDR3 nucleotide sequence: TGTGCCAGCAGTAGATACGGGACGGGACATCAGCCCCAGCATTTT. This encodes CASSRYGTGHQPQHF.

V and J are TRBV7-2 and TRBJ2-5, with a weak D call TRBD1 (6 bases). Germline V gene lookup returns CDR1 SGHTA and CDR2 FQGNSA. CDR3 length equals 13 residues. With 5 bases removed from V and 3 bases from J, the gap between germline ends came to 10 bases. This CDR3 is CASSVQGEETQYF. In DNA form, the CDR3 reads TGTGCCAGCAGCGTACAGGGTGAAGAGACCCAGTACTTC.

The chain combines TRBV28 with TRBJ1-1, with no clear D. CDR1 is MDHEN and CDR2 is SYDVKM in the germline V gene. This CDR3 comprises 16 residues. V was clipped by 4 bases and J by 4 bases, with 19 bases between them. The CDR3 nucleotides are TGTGCCAGCAGTTCCAATTTGAGGATCGGGGTCACTGAAGCTTTCTTT. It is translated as CASSSNLRIGVTEAFF.

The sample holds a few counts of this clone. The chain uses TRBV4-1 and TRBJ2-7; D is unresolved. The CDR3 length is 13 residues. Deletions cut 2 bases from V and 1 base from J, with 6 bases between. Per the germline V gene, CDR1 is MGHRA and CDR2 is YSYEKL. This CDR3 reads CASSQPGSYEQYF. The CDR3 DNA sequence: TGCGCCAGCAGCCAACCCGGATCCTACGAGCAGTACTTC.

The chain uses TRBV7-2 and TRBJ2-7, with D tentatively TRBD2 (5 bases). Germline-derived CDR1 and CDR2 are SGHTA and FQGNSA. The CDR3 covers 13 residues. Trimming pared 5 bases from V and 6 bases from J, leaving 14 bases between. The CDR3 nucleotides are TGTGCCAGCAGCCCAGCGCGAGGGCGCGAGCAGTACTTC. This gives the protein CASSPARGREQYF.

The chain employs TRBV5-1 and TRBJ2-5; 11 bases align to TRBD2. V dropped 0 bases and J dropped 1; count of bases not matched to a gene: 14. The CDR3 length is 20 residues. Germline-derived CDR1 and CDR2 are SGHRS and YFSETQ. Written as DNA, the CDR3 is TGCGCCAGCAGCTTGGTTCTAGCGGGAGGTAGAGGCCTAGCCCAAGAGACCCAGTACTTC. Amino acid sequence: CASSLVLAGGRGLAQETQYF.

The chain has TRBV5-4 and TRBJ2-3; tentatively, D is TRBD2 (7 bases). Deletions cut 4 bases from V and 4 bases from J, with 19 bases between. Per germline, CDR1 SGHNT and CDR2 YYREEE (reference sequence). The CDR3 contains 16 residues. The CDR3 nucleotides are TGTGCCAGCAGCAAACGACTAGAAGGGGGGGCAGATACGCAGTATTTT. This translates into CASSKRLEGGADTQYF.

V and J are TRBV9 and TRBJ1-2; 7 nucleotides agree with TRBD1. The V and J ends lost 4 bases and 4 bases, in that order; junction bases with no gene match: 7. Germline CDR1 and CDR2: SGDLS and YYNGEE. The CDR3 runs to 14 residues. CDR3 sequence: CASSKGDSFYGYTF. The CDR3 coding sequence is TGTGCCAGCAGCAAAGGGGACAGTTTCTATGGCTACACCTTC. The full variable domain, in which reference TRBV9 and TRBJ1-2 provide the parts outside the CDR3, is DSGVTQTPKHLITATGQRVTLRCSPRSGDLSVYWYQQSLDQGLQFLIQYYNGEERAKGNILERFSAQQFPDLHSELNLSSLELGDSALYFCASSKGDSFYGYTFGSGTRLTVV.

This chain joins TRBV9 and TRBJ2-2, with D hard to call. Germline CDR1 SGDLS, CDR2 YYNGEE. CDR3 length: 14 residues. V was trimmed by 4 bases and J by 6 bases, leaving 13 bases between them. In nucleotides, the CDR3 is TGTGCCAGCAGCCCGAACAGTTCCCCCGGGGAGCTGTTTTTT. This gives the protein CASSPNSSPGELFF.